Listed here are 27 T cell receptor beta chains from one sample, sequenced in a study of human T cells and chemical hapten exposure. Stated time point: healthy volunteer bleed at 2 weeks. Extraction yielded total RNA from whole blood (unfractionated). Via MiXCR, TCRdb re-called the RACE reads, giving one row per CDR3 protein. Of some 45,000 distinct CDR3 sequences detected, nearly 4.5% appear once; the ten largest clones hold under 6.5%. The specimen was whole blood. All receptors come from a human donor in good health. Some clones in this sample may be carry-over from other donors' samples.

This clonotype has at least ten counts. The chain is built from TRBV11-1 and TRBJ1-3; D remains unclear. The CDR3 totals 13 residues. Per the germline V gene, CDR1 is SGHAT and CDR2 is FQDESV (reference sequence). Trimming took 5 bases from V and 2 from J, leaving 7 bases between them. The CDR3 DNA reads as TGTGCCAGCAGCCCGCCGACTGGAAACACCATATATTTT. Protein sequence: CASSPPTGNTIYF. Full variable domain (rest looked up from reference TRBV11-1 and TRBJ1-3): EAEVAQSPRYKITEKSQAVAFWCDPISGHATLYWYRQILGQGPELLVQFQDESVVDDSQLPKDRFSAERLKGVDSTLKIQPAELGDSAMYLCASSPPTGNTIYFGEGSWLTVV.

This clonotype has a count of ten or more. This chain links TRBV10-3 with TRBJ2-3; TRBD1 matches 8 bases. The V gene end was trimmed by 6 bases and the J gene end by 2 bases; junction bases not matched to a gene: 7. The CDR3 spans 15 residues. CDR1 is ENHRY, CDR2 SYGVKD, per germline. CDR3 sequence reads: CAISRSDRATDTQYF. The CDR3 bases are TGTGCCATCAGCCGCTCGGACAGGGCCACAGATACGCAGTATTTT.

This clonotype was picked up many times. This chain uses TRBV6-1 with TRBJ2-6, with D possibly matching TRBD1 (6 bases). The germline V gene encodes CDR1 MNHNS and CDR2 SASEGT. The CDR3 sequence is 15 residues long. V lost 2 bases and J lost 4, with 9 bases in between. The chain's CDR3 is CASSERGSGANVLTF. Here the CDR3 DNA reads TGTGCCAGCAGTGAAAGGGGGTCCGGGGCCAACGTCCTGACTTTC.

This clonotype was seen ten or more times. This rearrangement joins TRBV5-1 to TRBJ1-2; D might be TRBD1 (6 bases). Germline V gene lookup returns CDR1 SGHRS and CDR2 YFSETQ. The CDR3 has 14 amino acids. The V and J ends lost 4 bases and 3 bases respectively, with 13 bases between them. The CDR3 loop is CASSQPGQDYGYTF. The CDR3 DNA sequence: TGCGCCAGCAGCCAACCGGGACAAGACTATGGCTACACCTTC.

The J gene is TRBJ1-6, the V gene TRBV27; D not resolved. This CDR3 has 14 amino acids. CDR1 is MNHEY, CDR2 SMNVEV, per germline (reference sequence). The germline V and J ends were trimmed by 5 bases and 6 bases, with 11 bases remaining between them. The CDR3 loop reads CASSPRTLNSPLHF. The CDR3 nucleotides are TGTGCCAGCAGTCCTCGGACCCTTAATTCACCCCTCCACTTT.

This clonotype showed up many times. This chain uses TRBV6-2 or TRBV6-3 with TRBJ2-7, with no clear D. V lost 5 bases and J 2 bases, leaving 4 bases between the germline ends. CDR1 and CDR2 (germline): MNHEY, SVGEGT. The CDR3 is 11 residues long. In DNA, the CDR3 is TGTGCCAGCAGTCAGCCCTACGAGCAGTACTTC. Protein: CASSQPYEQYF.

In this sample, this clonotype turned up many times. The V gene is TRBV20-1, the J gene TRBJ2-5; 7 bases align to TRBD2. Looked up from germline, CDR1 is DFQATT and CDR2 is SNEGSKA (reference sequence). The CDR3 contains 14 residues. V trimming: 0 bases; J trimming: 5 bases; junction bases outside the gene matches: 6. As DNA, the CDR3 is TGCAGTGCTAGAGAAAGCGGGGCCGGGGAGACCCAGTACTTC. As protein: CSARESGAGETQYF.

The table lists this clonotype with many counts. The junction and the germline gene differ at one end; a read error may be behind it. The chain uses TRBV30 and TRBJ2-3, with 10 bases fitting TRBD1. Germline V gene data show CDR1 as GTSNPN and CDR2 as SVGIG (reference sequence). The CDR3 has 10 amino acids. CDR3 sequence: CASDRGRGRF. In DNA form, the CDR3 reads TGTGCCAGCGACAGGGGGCGCGGGAGATTT. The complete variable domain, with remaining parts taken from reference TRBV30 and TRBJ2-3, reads SQTIHQWPATLVQPVGSPLSLECTVEGTSNPNLYWYRQAAGRGLQLLFYSVGIGQISSEVPQNLSASRPQDRQFILSSKKLLLSDSGFYLCASDRGRGRFGPGTRLTVL.

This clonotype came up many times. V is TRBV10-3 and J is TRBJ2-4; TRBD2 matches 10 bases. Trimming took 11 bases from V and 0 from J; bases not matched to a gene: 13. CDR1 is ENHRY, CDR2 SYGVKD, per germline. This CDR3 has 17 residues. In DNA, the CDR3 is TGTGCCCCCCCGGAACTAGCGGGGCTGAGAGCCAAAAACATTCAGTACTTC. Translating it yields CAPPELAGLRAKNIQYF.

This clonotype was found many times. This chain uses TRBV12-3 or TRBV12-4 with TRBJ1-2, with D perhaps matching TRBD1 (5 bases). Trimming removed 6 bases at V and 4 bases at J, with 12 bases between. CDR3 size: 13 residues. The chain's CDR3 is CASSDRSSYGYTF. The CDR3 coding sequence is TGTGCCAGCAGCGACAGAAGCAGCTATGGCTACACCTTC.

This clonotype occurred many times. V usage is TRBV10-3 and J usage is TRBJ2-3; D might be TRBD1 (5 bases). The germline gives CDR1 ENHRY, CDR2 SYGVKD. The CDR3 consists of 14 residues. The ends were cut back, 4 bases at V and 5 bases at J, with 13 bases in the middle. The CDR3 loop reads CAISGGRVKDTQYF. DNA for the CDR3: TGTGCCATCAGTGGGGGCAGGGTGAAAGATACGCAGTATTTT.

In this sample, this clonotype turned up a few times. The CDR3 here is CASFPGTGEVYTF. The CDR3 DNA reads TGTGCCAGCTTCCCCGGGACAGGGGAGGTCTACACCTTC. V and J are TRBV6-6 and TRBJ1-2, with TRBD1 matching over 10 bases. The CDR3 length is 13 residues. CDR1 and CDR2 from the germline V gene are MNHNY and SVGAGI (reference sequence). Trimming at V came to 8 bases and at J to 10 bases, leaving 10 bases not matched to a gene.

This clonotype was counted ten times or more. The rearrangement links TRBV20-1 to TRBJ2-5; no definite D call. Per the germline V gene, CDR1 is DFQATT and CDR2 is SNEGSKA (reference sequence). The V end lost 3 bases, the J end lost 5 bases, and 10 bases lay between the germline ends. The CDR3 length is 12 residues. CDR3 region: CSASMSVETQYF. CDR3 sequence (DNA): TGCAGTGCTAGTATGTCAGTGGAGACCCAGTACTTC.

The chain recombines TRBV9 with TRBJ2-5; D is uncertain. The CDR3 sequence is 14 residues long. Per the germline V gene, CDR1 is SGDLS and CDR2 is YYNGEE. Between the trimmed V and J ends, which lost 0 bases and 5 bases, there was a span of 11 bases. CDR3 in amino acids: CASSVEGLRETQYF. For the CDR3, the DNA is TGTGCCAGCAGCGTAGAAGGGTTGCGGGAGACCCAGTACTTC.

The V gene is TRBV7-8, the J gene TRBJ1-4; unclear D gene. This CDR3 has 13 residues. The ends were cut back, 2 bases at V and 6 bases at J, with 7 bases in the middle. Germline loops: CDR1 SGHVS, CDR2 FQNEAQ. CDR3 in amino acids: CASSLKLYEKLFF. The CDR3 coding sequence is TGTGCCAGCAGCTTAAAGCTGTATGAAAAACTGTTTTTT.

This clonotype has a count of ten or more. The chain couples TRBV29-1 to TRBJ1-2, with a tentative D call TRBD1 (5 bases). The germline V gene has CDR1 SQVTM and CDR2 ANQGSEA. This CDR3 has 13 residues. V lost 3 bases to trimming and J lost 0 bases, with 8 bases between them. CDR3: CSVEVGANYGYTF. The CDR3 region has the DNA TGCAGCGTTGAGGTGGGGGCTAACTATGGCTACACCTTC. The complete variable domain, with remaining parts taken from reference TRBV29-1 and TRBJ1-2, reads SAVISQKPSRDICQRGTSLTIQCQVDSQVTMMFWYRQQPGQSLTLIATANQGSEATYESGFVIDKFPISRPNLTFSTLTVSNMSPEDSSIYLCSVEVGANYGYTFGSGTRLTVV.

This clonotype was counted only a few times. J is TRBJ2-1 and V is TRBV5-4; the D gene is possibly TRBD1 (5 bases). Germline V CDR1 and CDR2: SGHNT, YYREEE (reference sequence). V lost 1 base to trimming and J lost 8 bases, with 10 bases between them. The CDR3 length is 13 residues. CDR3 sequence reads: CASSLRGHDEQFF. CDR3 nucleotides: TGTGCCAGCAGCTTGAGAGGACACGATGAGCAGTTCTTC. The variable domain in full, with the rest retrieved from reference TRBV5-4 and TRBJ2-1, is ETGVTQSPTHLIKTRGQQVTLRCSSQSGHNTVSWYQQALGQGPQFIFQYYREEENGRGNFPPRFSGLQFPNYSSELNVNALELDDSALYLCASSLRGHDEQFFGPGTRLTVL.

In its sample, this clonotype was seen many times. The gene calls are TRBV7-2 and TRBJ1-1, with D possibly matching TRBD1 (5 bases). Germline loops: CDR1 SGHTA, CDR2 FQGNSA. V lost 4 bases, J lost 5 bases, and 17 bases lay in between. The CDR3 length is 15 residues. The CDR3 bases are TGTGCCAGCAGCTCGCCCCCAGGGCGAGGAACTGAAGCTTTCTTT. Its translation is CASSSPPGRGTEAFF.

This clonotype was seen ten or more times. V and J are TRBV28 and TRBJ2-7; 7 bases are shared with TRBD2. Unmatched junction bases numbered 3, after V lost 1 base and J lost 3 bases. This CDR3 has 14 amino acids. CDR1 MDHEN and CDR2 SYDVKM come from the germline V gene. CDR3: CASSLSAGFYEQYF. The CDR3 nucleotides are TGTGCCAGCAGTTTATCAGCGGGATTCTACGAGCAGTACTTC.

The CDR3 region has the DNA TGTGCCATCAGTGGGCCAGAGCAAATCTCTGGAAACACCATATATTTT. This codes for CAISGPEQISGNTIYF. The V gene is TRBV10-3, the J gene TRBJ1-3, with D hard to call. The V gene's germline CDR1 is ENHRY and CDR2 SYGVKD. V was cut by 4 bases and J by 0 bases, with 13 bases left in between. The CDR3 has 16 residues.

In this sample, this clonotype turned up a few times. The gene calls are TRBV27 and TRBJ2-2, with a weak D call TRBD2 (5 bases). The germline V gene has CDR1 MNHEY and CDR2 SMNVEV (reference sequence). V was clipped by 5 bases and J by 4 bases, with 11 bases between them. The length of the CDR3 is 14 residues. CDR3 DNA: TGTGCCAGCAGTAAGTACAGCGGCACCGGGGAGCTGTTTTTT. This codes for CASSKYSGTGELFF.

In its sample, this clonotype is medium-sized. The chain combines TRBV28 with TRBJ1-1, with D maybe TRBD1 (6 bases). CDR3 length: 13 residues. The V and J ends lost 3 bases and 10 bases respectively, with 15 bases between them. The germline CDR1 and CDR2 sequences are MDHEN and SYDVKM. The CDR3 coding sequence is TGTGCCAGCAGTTTGGCGGGGGCATTTGGAGCTTTCTTT. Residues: CASSLAGAFGAFF.

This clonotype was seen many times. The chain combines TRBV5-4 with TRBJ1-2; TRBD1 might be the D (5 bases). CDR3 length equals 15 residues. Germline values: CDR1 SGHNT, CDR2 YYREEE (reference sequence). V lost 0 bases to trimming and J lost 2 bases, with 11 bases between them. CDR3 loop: CASSLAEGNNYGYTF. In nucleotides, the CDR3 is TGTGCCAGCAGCTTGGCAGAGGGGAACAACTATGGCTACACCTTC.

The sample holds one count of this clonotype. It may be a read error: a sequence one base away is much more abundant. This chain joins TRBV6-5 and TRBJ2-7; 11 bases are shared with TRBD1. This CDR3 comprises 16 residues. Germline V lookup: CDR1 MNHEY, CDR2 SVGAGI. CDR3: CASSYPRDRGDYEKYF. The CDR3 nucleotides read TGTGCCAGCAGTTACCCGCGGGACAGGGGGGACTACGAGAAGTACTTC.

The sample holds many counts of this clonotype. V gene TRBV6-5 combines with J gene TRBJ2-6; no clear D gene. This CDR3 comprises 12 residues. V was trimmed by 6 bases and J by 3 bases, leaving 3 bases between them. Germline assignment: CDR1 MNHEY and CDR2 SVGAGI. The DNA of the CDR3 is TGTGCCAGCAGCTTTGGGGCCAACGTCCTGACTTTC. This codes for CASSFGANVLTF.

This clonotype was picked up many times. The CDR3 DNA is TGTGCCAGCAGCTTAGACGACACTGAAGCTTTCTTT. This sequence encodes CASSLDDTEAFF. The rearrangement joins TRBV7-2 to TRBJ1-1; D uncertain. Trimming shortened V by 1 base and J by 3 bases, and 3 bases separated the two germline ends. CDR1 is SGHTA, CDR2 FQGNSA, per germline. The CDR3 is 12 residues long.

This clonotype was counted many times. The CDR3: CASSEVGTSGDTQYF. CDR3 sequence (DNA): TGTGCCAGCAGTGAAGTTGGGACTAGCGGGGATACGCAGTATTTT. J is TRBJ2-3 and V is TRBV2, with 12 bases fitting TRBD2. V lost 1 base and J lost 6; bases outside the gene matches: 2. This CDR3 contains 15 residues. CDR1 is SNHLY and CDR2 is FYNNEI in the germline V gene.